A selection of T cell receptor beta chains follows, all from one sample in a study of shared clonotypes between healthy human individuals. TCRdb keeps only in-frame clones here, not all; method: immunoSEQ multiplex PCR. Of a few million clones in the sample, roughly nine tenths are singletons; the top ten hold around 0.14%. The sequencing sample was made of naive CD4+ T cells sorted from blood. The source is a man between 18 and 29 years old in good health. CDR3s include the opening cysteine and the closing phenylalanine or tryptophan. D genes are given only for firm matches.

j_gene | d_gene | v_gene | CDR3nt | CDR3aa
TRBJ1-3 | . | TRBV2 | TGTGCCAGCAGTCCCGGACGGATGTACTCTGGAAACACCATATATTTT | CASSPGRMYSGNTIYF
TRBJ2-1 | . | TRBV2 | TGTGCCAGCATTATGAGTGTCAGGGTCAATGAGCAGTTCTTC | CASIMSVRVNEQFF
TRBJ2-3 | . | TRBV7-2 | TGTGCCAGCTCCCTCGGGGGGCGCGGGGCAGATACGCAGTATTTT | CASSLGGRGADTQYF
TRBJ1-2 | TRBD1 | TRBV6-6 | TGTGCCAGCACCCGGGACAGGGCTTATGGCTACACCTTC | CASTRDRAYGYTF
TRBJ2-3 | . | TRBV11-2 | TGTGCCAGCATATCAGCCGACCGGGGGAGCACAGATACGCAGTATTTT | CASISADRGSTDTQYF
TRBJ1-6 | . | TRBV27 | TGTGCCAGCAGCTTTCGGCGGGAGTCTAATTCACCCCTCCACTTT | CASSFRRESNSPLHF
TRBJ2-5 | . | TRBV30 | TGTGCCTGGAGTTCGGACTTCCAAGAGACCCAGTACTTC | CAWSSDFQETQYF
TRBJ1-2 | . | TRBV2 | TGTGCCAGCAGAGTCGGCGGGGGCAATGGCTACACCTTC | CASRVGGGNGYTF
TRBJ1-2 | . | TRBV30 | TGTGCCTGGACGGGAGCCGCCGGGCAGAACTATGGCTACACCTTC | CAWTGAAGQNYGYTF
TRBJ2-1 | TRBD1 | TRBV27 | TGTGCCAGCAGACTGAGGGGGGTGGGACAGGGGCACAATGAGCAGTTCTTC | CASRLRGVGQGHNEQFF
TRBJ1-2 | . | TRBV6-1 | TGTGCCAGCAGTGAATTCGGGACAAACTATGGCTACACCTTC | CASSEFGTNYGYTF
TRBJ2-1 | TRBD2 | TRBV28 | TGTGCCAGCACTGGTTTAGCGGGGATCTCCTACAATGAGCAGTTCTTC | CASTGLAGISYNEQFF
TRBJ2-5 | . | TRBV29-1 | TGCAGCGTTGAAGGCCGGGACTCGTTGTTTTGGACCCAGTACTTC | CSVEGRDSLFWTQYF
TRBJ2-4 | TRBD2 | TRBV7-9 | TGTGCCAGCAGCTCAGGGTATACTAGCGGGGGGCCCAAAAACATTCAGTACTTC | CASSSGYTSGGPKNIQYF
TRBJ1-1 | . | TRBV27 | TGTGCCAGCAGTAAAGAGTACAGGGCTGGGGGCACTGAAGCTTTCTTT | CASSKEYRAGGTEAFF
TRBJ2-1 | . | TRBV5-1 | TGCGCCAGCAGCTTGGCAGGGGTCAATGAGCAGTTCTTC | CASSLAGVNEQFF
TRBJ2-6 | TRBD1 | TRBV19 | TGTGCCAGTAGTATATTGACAGGGCGAGGGGCCAACGTCCTGACTTTC | CASSILTGRGANVLTF